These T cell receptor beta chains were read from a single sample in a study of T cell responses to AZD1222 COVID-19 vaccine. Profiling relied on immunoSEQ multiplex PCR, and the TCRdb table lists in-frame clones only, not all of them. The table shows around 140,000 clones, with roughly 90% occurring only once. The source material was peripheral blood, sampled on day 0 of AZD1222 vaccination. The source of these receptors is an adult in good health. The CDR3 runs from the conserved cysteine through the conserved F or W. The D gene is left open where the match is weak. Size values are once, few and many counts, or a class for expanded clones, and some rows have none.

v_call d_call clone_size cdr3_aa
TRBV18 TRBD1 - CASSPRDRGTYEQYF
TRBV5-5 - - CASSTGGAADTQYF
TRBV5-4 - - CASRVKDPTDTQYF
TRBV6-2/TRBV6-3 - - CASSYRGPQYF
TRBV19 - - CASSPRQVTEAFF
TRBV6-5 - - CASSTTPRRELFF
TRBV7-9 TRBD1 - CASSLGTGKGANEKLFF
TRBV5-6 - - CASSQRIGNTIYF
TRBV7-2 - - CASSFAGAGGEQYF
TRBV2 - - CASSGMAQETQYF
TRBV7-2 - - CASSSGLNTEAFF
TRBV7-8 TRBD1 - CASSATGVINQPQHF
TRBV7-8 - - CASSLPAGAINQPQHF
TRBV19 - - CASSNGRTRKNTEAFF
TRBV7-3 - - CASSLTGGYEQYF
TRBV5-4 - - CASRRDGDTGELFF
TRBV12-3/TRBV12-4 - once CATRGEPNQPQHF
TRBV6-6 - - CASSYEGGGTEAFF
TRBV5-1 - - CASSLGARNTEAFF
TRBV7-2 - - CASSLASPDYNEQFF
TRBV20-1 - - CSASPIGWTYEQFF
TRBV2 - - CASSEGPPRNAEAFF
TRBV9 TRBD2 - CASSLPGLAGNEQFF
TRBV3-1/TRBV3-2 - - CASSHHREAGNSPLHF
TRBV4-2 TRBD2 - CASSPRSGDTDTQYF